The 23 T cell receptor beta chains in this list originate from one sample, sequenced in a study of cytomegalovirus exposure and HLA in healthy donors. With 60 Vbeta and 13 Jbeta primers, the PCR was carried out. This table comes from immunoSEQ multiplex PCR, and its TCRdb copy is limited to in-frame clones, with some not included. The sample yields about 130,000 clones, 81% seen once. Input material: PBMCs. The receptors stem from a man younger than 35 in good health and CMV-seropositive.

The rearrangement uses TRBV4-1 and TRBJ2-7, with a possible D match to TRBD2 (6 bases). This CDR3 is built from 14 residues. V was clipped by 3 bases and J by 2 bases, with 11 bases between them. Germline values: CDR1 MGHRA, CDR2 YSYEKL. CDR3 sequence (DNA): TGCGCCAGCAGCCAGGGGACTGGGACCTACGAGCAGTACTTC. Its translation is CASSQGTGTYEQYF.

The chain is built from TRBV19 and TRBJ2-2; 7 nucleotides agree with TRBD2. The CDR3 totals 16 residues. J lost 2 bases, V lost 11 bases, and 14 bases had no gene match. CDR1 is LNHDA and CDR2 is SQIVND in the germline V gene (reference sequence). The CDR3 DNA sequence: TGTGCCTTATGGCAGGGCGGGAGCCATAACACCGGGGAGCTGTTTTTT. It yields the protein CALWQGGSHNTGELFF. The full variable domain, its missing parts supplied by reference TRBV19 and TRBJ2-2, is DGGITQSPKYLFRKEGQNVTLSCEQNLNHDAMYWYRQDPGQGLRLIYYSQIVNDFQKGDIAEGYSVSREKKESFPLTVTSAQKNPTAFYLCALWQGGSHNTGELFFGEGSRLTVL.

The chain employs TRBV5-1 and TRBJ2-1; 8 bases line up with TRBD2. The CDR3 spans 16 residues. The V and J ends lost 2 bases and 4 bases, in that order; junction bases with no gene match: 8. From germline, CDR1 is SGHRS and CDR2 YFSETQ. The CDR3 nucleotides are TGCGCCAGCAGCTTACGTAGCGGGAAGGGGTACAATGAGCAGTTCTTC. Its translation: CASSLRSGKGYNEQFF.

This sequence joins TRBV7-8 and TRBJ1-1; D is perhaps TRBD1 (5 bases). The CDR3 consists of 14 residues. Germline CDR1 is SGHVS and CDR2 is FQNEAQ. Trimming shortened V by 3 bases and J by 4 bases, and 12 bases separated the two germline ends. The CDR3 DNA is TGTGCCAGCAGCTTCGCAGGGTTCGGCACTGAAGCTTTCTTT. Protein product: CASSFAGFGTEAFF.

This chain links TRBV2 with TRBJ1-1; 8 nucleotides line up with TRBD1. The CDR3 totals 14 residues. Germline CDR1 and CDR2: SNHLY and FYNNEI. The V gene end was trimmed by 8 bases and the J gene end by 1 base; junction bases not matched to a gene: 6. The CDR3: CASQWTGWNTEAFF. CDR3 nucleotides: TGTGCCAGCCAGTGGACAGGGTGGAACACTGAAGCTTTCTTT.

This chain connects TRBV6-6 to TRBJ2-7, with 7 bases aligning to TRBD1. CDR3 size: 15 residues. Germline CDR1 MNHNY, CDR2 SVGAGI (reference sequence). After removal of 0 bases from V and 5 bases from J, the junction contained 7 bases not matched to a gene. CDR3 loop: CASSYSSQGENEQYF. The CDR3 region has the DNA TGTGCCAGCAGTTACTCCTCCCAGGGGGAAAACGAGCAGTACTTC.

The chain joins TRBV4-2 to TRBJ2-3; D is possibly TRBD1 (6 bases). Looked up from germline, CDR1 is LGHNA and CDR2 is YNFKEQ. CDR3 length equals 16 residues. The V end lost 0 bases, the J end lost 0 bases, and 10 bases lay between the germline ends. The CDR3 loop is CASSQDAGVSTDTQYF. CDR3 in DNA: TGTGCCAGCAGCCAAGATGCAGGGGTTAGCACAGATACGCAGTATTTT.

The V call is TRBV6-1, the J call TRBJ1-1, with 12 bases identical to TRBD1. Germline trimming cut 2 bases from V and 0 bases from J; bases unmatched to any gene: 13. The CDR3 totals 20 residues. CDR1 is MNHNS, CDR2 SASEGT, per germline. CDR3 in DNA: TGTGCCAGCAGTGAAAGGGGACAGGGGGCGGTCATGGGGATGAACACTGAAGCTTTCTTT. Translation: CASSERGQGAVMGMNTEAFF.

The CDR3 DNA follows: TGTGCCAGCAGCTTAGTGGGCAGGGACACAGATACGCAGTATTTT. Translating it yields CASSLVGRDTDTQYF. The gene calls are TRBV11-2 and TRBJ2-3, with D possibly TRBD1 on 5 matching bases. This CDR3 is 15 amino acids long. From germline, CDR1 is SGHAT and CDR2 FQNNGV. V lost 1 base to trimming and J lost 2 bases, with 10 bases between them. Filled out from reference TRBV11-2 and TRBJ2-3, the complete variable domain reads EAGVAQSPRYKIIEKRQSVAFWCNPISGHATLYWYQQILGQGPKLLIQFQNNGVVDDSQLPKDRFSAERLKGVDSTLKIQPAKLEDSAVYLCASSLVGRDTDTQYFGPGTRLTVL.

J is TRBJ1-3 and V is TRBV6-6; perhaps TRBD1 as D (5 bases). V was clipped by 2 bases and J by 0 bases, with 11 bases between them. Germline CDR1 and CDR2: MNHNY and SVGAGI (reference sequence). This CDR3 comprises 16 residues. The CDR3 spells CASSYPGADSGNTIYF. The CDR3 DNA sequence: TGTGCCAGCAGTTACCCTGGGGCAGACTCTGGAAACACCATATATTTT.

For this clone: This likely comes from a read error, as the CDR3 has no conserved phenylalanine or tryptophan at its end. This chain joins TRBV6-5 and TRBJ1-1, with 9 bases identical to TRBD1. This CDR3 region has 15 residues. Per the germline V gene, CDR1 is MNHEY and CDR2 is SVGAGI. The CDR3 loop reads CASSKRDREFTEAFL. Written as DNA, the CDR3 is TGCGCCAGCAGTAAACGGGACAGGGAGTTCACTGAAGCTTTCCTT.

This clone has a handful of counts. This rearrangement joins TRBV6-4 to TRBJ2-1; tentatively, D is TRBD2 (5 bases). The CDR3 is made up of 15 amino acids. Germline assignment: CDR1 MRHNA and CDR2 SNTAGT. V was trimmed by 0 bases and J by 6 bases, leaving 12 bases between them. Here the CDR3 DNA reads TGTGCCAGCAGTGACTCCAGTGACTACCTCAATGAGCAGTTCTTC. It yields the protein CASSDSSDYLNEQFF.

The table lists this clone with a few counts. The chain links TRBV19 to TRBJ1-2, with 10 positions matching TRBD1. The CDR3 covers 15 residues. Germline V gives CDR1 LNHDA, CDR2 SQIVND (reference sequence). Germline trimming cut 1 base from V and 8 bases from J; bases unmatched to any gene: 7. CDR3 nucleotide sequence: TGTGCCAGTAGTATAGGCGTGGACAGGGGGTTCGGCTACACCTTC. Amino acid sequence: CASSIGVDRGFGYTF.

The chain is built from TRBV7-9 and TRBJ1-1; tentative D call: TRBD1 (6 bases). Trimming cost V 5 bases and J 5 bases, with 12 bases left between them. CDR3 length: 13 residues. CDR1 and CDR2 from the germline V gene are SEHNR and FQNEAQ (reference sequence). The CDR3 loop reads CASSRTGRTEAFF. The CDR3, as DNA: TGTGCCAGCAGCCGCACAGGGCGTACTGAAGCTTTCTTT.

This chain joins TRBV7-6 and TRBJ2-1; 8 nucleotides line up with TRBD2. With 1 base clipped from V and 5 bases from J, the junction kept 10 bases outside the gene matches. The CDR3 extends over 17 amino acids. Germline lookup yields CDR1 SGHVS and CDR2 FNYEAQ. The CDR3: CASSLDSGTRRDNEQFF. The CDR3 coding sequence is TGTGCCAGCAGCTTAGATTCCGGGACTAGACGTGACAATGAGCAGTTCTTC.

The CDR3 loop is CASSVGLRHPSSYEQYF. The CDR3 DNA is TGTGCCAGCAGCGTGGGCTTGCGCCACCCTTCCTCCTACGAGCAGTACTTC. The chain is built from TRBV9 and TRBJ2-7, with D uncertain. This CDR3 spans 17 amino acids. Trimming took 2 bases from V and 0 from J, leaving 18 bases between them. CDR1 is SGDLS and CDR2 is YYNGEE in the germline V gene.

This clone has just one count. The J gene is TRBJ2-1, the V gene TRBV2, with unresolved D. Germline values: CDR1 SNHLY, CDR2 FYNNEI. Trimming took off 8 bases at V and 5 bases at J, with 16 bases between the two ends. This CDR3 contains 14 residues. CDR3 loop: CASRYGAENNEQFF. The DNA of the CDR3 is TGTGCCAGCCGCTATGGAGCCGAGAACAATGAGCAGTTCTTC.

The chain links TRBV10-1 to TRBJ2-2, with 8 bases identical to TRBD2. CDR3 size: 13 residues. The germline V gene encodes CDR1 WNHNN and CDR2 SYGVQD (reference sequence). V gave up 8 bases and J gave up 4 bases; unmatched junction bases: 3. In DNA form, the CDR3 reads TGCGCCAGCGCCGGGACTAGCACCGGGGAGCTGTTTTTT. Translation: CASAGTSTGELFF.

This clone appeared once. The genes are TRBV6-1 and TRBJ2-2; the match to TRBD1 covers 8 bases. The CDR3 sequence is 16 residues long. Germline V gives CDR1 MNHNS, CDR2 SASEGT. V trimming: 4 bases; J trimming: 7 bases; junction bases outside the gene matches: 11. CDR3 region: CASSGGQVFWFGELFF. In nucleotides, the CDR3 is TGTGCCAGCAGTGGGGGACAGGTCTTCTGGTTCGGGGAGCTGTTTTTT.

The CDR3 here is CASSRGQEVSAKNIQYF. CDR3 coding DNA: TGTGCCAGTAGTAGGGGGCAGGAGGTTAGCGCCAAAAACATTCAGTACTTC. V and J are TRBV19 and TRBJ2-4; TRBD1 might be the D (6 bases). CDR3 length: 17 amino acids. The V gene's germline CDR1 is LNHDA and CDR2 SQIVND (reference sequence). V lost 4 bases and J lost 1, with 17 bases in between.

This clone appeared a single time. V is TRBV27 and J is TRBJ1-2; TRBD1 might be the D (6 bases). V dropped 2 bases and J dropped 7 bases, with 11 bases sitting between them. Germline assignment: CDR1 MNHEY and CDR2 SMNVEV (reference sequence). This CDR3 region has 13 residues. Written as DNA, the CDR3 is TGTGCCAGCAGTTTAATAGCAGGGGCTGGCTACACCTTC. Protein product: CASSLIAGAGYTF.

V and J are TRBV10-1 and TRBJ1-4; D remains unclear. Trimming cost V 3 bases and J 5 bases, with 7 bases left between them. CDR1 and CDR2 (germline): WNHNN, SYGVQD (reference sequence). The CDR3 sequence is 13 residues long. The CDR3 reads CASSDRRNEKLFF. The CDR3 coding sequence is TGCGCCAGCAGTGACCGGCGGAATGAAAAACTGTTTTTT.

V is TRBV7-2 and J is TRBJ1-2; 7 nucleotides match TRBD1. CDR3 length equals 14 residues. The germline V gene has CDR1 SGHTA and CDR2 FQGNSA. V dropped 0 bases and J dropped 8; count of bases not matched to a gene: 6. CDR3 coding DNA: TGTGCCAGCAGCTTAGCCGGGACCAGGGGGGGCTACACCTTC. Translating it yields CASSLAGTRGGYTF.